The clone carrying this T cell receptor (beta chain) was found many times. Among ophthalmopathy patients, the Clinical Activity Score reached at least 3, the NOSPECS grade reached at least 4, and duration remained under 3 months. In making diagnoses, clinical symptoms, serum thyroxine and TRAb, thyroid ultrasound and orbital computed tomography were all used. Isolation of PBMCs was performed on 9.5 to 10 ml fresh peripheral blood. From RNA transcripts, TCR beta CDR3 regions were amplified. The HTBI primer set drove a first-round RT-PCR of the TCR CDR3. TCRdb re-called the multiplex PCR reads through MiXCR, storing one row per CDR3 protein. The sample includes about 300,000 distinct CDR3 sequences, 15% to 20% of them seen just once. The germline gives CDR1 KGHSH, CDR2 LQKENI. Trimming removed 3 bases from V and 2 bases from J, with 10 bases in between. The CDR3 spans 14 residues. The sample comes from a study of T cells in Graves' hyperthyroidism and ophthalmopathy.

The sample was blood. The origin of this receptor is a man aged 50-59 years with Graves' ophthalmopathy. The chain carries TRBV18 and TRBJ2-5; D perhaps matches TRBD1 (5 bases). CDR3 sequence: CASSPQGGQETQYF. CDR3 nucleotide sequence: TGTGCCAGCTCACCGCAGGGCGGTCAAGAGACCCAGTACTTC. The whole variable domain, filled in from reference TRBV18 and TRBJ2-5, reads NAGVMQNPRHLVRRRGQEARLRCSPMKGHSHVYWYRQLPEEGLKFMVYLQKENIIDESGMPKERFSAEFPKEGPSILRIQQVVRGDSAAYFCASSPQGGQETQYFGPGTRLLVL.